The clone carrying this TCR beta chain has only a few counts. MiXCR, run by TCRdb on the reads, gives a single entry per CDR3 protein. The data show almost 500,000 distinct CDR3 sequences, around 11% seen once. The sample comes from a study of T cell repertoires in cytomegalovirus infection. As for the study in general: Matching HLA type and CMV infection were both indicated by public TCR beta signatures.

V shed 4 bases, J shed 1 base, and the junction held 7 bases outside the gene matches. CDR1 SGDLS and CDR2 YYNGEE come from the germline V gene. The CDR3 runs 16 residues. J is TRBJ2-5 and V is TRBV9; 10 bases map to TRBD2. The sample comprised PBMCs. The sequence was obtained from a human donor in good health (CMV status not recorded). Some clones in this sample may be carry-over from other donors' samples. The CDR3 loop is CASSPRIAGGQETQYF. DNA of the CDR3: TGTGCCAGCAGCCCCAGGATAGCGGGAGGCCAAGAGACCCAGTACTTC.